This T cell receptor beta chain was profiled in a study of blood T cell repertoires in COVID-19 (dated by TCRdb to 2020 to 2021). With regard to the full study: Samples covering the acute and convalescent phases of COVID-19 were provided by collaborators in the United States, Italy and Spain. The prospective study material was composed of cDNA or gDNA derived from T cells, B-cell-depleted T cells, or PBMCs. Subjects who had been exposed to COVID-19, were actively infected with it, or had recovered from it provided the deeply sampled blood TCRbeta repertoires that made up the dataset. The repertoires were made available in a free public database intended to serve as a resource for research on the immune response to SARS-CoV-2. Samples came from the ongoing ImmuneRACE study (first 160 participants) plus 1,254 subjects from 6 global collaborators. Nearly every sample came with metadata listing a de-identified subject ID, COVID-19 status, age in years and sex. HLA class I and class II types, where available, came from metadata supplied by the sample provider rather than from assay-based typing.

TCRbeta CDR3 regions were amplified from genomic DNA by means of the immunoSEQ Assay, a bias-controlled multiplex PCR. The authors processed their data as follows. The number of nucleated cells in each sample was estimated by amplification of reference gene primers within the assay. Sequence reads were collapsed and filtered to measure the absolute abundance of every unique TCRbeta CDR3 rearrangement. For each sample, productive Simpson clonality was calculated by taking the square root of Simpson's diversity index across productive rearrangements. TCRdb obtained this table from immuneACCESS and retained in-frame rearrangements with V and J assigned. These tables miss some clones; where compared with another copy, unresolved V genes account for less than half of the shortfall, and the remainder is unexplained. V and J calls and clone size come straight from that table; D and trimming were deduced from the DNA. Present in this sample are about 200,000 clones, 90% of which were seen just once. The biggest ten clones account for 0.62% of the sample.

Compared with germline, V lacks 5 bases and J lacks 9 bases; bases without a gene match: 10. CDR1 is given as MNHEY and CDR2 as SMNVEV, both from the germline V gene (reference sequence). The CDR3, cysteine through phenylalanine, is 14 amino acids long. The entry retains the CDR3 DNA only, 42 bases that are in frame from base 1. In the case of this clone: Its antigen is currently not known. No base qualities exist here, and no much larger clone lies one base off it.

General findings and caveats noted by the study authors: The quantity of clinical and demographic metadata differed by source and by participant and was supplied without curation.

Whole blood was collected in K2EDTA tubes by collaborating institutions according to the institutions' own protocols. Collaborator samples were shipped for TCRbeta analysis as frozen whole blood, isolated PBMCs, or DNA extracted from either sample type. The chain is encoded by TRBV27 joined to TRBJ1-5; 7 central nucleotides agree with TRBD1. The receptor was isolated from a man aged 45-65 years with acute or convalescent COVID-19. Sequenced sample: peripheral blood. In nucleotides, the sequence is TGTGCCAGCAGTCCAAGACAGGGTTTAGGGCCCCAGCATTTT. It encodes CASSPRQGLGPQHF.